A single sample is the source of the 3 T cell receptor beta chains below, sequenced in a study of cytotoxic CD8 clonotypes in ibrutinib-treated CLL. Clones were read by immunoSEQ multiplex PCR, and TCRdb kept only the in-frame ones, dropping some. The repertoire holds about 25,000 clones, with around 69% as singletons. The material sequenced was PBMCs, taken at disease progression, from a patient treated with ibrutinib. The receptors were gathered from a human donor with chronic lymphocytic leukemia.

Only a few counts were recorded for this clone. The chain recombines TRBV5-4 with TRBJ1-1; the D gene is possibly TRBD1 (6 bases). The CDR3 totals 15 residues. Looked up from germline, CDR1 is SGHNT and CDR2 is YYREEE (reference sequence). The germline V and J ends were trimmed by 4 bases and 2 bases, with 15 bases remaining between them. CDR3 residues: CASSPAPGANTEAFF. The CDR3 nucleotides read TGTGCCAGCAGCCCCGCACCGGGGGCCAACACTGAAGCTTTCTTT. Complete variable domain (other parts from reference TRBV5-4 and TRBJ1-1): ETGVTQSPTHLIKTRGQQVTLRCSSQSGHNTVSWYQQALGQGPQFIFQYYREEENGRGNFPPRFSGLQFPNYSSELNVNALELDDSALYLCASSPAPGANTEAFFGQGTRLTVV.

CDR3 DNA: TGTGCCAGTGAGGGGCCCACCGGGGAGCTGTTTTTT. Translated, it gives CASEGPTGELFF. This rearrangement joins TRBV19 to TRBJ2-2, with D perhaps given as TRBD1 or TRBD2 (5 bases each). V lost 8 bases to trimming and J lost 4 bases, with 8 bases between them. The germline gives CDR1 LNHDA, CDR2 SQIVND (reference sequence). This CDR3 spans 12 amino acids.

This chain connects TRBV5-4 to TRBJ2-1; unclear D gene. Trimming took off 1 base at V and 1 base at J, with 6 bases between the two ends. The germline V gene encodes CDR1 SGHNT and CDR2 YYREEE (reference sequence). CDR3 length equals 14 residues. CDR3: CASSLTVSYNEQFF. The CDR3 DNA reads TGTGCCAGCAGCTTGACCGTGTCCTACAATGAGCAGTTCTTC.